This T cell receptor beta chain was retrieved from a study of shared clonotypes between healthy human individuals. Germline assignment: CDR1 MDHEN and CDR2 SYDVKM. J gave up 12 bases and V 5 bases, and 12 bases lay outside the gene matches. The CDR3 consists of 13 residues. As concerns this clone: Antigen unknown.

Profiled with immunoSEQ multiplex PCR; TCRdb holds only in-frame clones, not every one. The table has around 1.1 million clones, approximately 80% seen once. Findings and caveats of the study: The expectation was that sequencing depth would affect clonotype sharing among donors.

Sequenced sample: memory CD4+ T cells from PBMCs. Regarding subset: CD45RA-negative fraction. The chain employs TRBV28 and TRBJ2-7, with 8 bases identical to TRBD2. The clonotype originates from a man aged 18 to 30 in good health. Some clones in this sample may be carry-over from other donors' samples. DNA of the CDR3: TGTGCCAGCAGTCTCCACGGGCGGGAGGATTGGTACTTC. Translating it yields CASSLHGREDWYF. Full variable domain (remainder filled in from reference TRBV28 and TRBJ2-7): DVKVTQSSRYLVKRTGEKVFLECVQDMDHENMFWYRQDPGLGLRLIYFSYDVKMKEKGDIPEGYSVSREKKERFSLILESASTNQTSMYLCASSLHGREDWYFGPGTRLTVT.